A selection of T cell receptor beta chains follows, all from one sample in a study of T cells after yellow fever vaccination. TCRdb redid the calling of the 5' RACE reads with MiXCR, one entry per CDR3 protein. The top ten clones hold roughly half of a sample with some 30,000 distinct CDR3 sequences, 4% to 4.5% of them seen once. The sequences come from CD8+ T cells sorted from PBMCs, collected 5 days after the yellow fever booster vaccination. The receptors derive from a man aged 25-40 years who received the YFV17D yellow fever vaccine. Both conserved end residues are part of each CDR3. D genes are given only for firm matches. Some rows have no size entry. The others give once, few or many, or a class for an expanded clone.

>TRBD2|TRBV6-1|many|TRBJ2-2
TGTGCCAGCAGTCAAGCGGGAGGAGACGGGGAGCTGTTTTTT
CASSQAGGDGELFF
>.|TRBV12-5|.|TRBJ2-1
TGTGCTAGTGGTTTGGTAATCGACTCCTACAATGAGCAGTTCTTC
CASGLVIDSYNEQFF
>.|TRBV6-5|many|TRBJ2-5
TGTGCCAGCACAGTAGTGGGCCAAGAGACCCAGTACTTC
CASTVVGQETQYF
>.|TRBV6-2/TRBV6-3|many|TRBJ2-2
TGTGCCACCGGACCCACGGCGGAGAACACCGGGGAGCTGTTTTTT
CATGPTAENTGELFF
>TRBD1|TRBV20-1|many|TRBJ2-1
TGCAGTGCTAAATTACCGGGACAGGGGGCGGGGGAGCAGTTCTTC
CSAKLPGQGAGEQFF
>TRBD2|TRBV7-9|many|TRBJ2-7
TGTGCCAGCAGCTTACTCACTTCAACTAGCGGTCCCTACGAGCAGTACTTC
CASSLLTSTSGPYEQYF
>TRBD2|TRBV6-5|many|TRBJ2-7
TGTGCCAGCAGATTCGGACTAGCGGGTGGAAACGACGAGCAGTACTTC
CASRFGLAGGNDEQYF
>.|TRBV7-8|many|TRBJ1-1
TGTGCCAGCAGCTTAGGGGACCAGACTGAAGCTTTCTTT
CASSLGDQTEAFF
>.|TRBV3-1|many|TRBJ2-5
TGTGCCAGCAGCCAAGAAAGGCCCCAAGAGACCCAGTACTTC
CASSQERPQETQYF
>TRBD2|TRBV20-1|many|TRBJ2-7
TGCAGTGCTTCCCTCGGACTAGGCGGCGAGCAGTACTTC
CSASLGLGGEQYF
>.|TRBV9|many|TRBJ2-1
TGTGCCAGCAGCGGTGAGGTTGAGCAGTTCTTC
CASSGEVEQFF
>.|TRBV29-1|many|TRBJ2-2
TGCAGCGTAGGGCCTCGGGGCGGGGAGCTGTTTTTT
CSVGPRGGELFF
>TRBD1|TRBV7-6|many|TRBJ2-7
TGTGCCAGCAGCCCCCTCAGGGACAGCCCCTACGAGCAGTACTTC
CASSPLRDSPYEQYF
>.|TRBV19|many|TRBJ2-1
TGTGCCAGTAGATGGGGGTTGGAGGGGTACAATGAGCAGTTCTTC
CASRWGLEGYNEQFF
>.|TRBV10-3|many|TRBJ2-1
TGTGCCATCCTGGGCCAGGGAACTAATGAGCAGTTCTTC
CAILGQGTNEQFF
>TRBD2|TRBV5-5|.|TRBJ2-7
TGTGCCAGCAGCTCCTCGGGGGGACCCTACGAGCAGTACTTC
CASSSSGGPYEQYF
>.|TRBV6-5|many|TRBJ1-2
TGTGCCAGCAGTTACTCTAGCCCCGGGCCGAAGAAGGGCTACACCTTC
CASSYSSPGPKKGYTF
>.|TRBV20-1|many|TRBJ2-7
TGCAGTGCTAGAGATGAGGCCGGGGGACTTACCTACGAGCAGTACTTC
CSARDEAGGLTYEQYF
>.|TRBV19|many|TRBJ2-7
TGTGCCAGTAGCATGGGCGGGGGCGGCGAGCAGTACTTC
CASSMGGGGEQYF
>TRBD1|TRBV6-2/TRBV6-3|many|TRBJ2-7
TGTGCCAGCAGTTACCCGGGACAGGGTAACCACGAGCAGTACTTC
CASSYPGQGNHEQYF
>.|TRBV30|many|TRBJ1-1
TGTGCCTGGTTCCCGGATGCGAACACTGAAGCTTTCTTT
CAWFPDANTEAFF
>TRBD2|TRBV6-4|many|TRBJ2-3
TGTGCCAGCAGTGTCGGACTAGACGCAGATACGCAGTATTTT
CASSVGLDADTQYF
>.|TRBV2|many|TRBJ2-1
TGTGCCAGCAGTACATTCCGGGACAATCCCCCGTCACAGTTCTTC
CASSTFRDNPPSQFF
>.|TRBV6-5|many|TRBJ2-1
TGTGCCAGCAAGTATTCAGGGACGGCCTACAATGAGCAGTTCTTC
CASKYSGTAYNEQFF
>TRBD1|TRBV6-5|many|TRBJ2-5
TGTGCCAGCAGCCCGGGACAGCAAGAGACCCAGTACTTC
CASSPGQQETQYF
>.|TRBV12-3/TRBV12-4|many|TRBJ2-7
TGTGCCAGCAGTTTGGAGGGGCAGTTGAGCTCCTACGAGCAGTACTTC
CASSLEGQLSSYEQYF
>.|TRBV7-9|many|TRBJ2-4
TGTGCCAGCAGTCAGGACACAGCCAAAAACATTCAGTACTTC
CASSQDTAKNIQYF
>.|TRBV5-1|.|TRBJ2-3
TGCGCCAGCAGCTTGGACGGGGTCACAGATACGCAGTATTTT
CASSLDGVTDTQYF
>.|TRBV5-1|many|TRBJ2-2
TGCGCCAGCAGCTTGGCGAGCGGGCCCACCACCGGGGAGCTGTTTTTT
CASSLASGPTTGELFF
>TRBD2|TRBV28|medium-sized|TRBJ2-7
TGTGCCAGCAGTTATAGTGGGCTAGCGGGCTCCTACGAGCAGTACTTC
CASSYSGLAGSYEQYF
>.|TRBV4-3|many|TRBJ2-1
TGCGCCAGCAGCCAAGGGGGGGCCTCCTACAATGAGCAGTTCTTC
CASSQGGASYNEQFF
>.|TRBV10-3|many|TRBJ2-2
TGTGCCATCAGTGAGTCGTCCGTTAACACCGGGGAGCTGTTTTTT
CAISESSVNTGELFF
>.|TRBV7-8|many|TRBJ1-2
TGTGCCAGCAGCTTAGTTTCGGGCTCGGGGAACTATGGCTACACCTTC
CASSLVSGSGNYGYTF
>.|TRBV5-5|.|TRBJ1-2
TGTGCCAGCGGCCCGGGGCTCCCCTGGTATGGCTACACCTTC
CASGPGLPWYGYTF
>.|TRBV7-6|many|TRBJ2-3
TGTGCCAGCAGCTTAGCGCCGACTTTCACAGATACGCAGTATTTT
CASSLAPTFTDTQYF
>TRBD2|TRBV4-2|.|TRBJ2-1
TGTGCCAGCAGCCTCCGGGTAGCGGGCGGGGGGGAGAATGAGCAGTTCTTC
CASSLRVAGGGENEQFF
>TRBD2|TRBV20-1|.|TRBJ2-1
TGCAGTGCTAGGCCCGCCTCGGGACTAGCGGAGTACAATGAGCAGTTCTTC
CSARPASGLAEYNEQFF
>.|TRBV7-2|many|TRBJ2-3
TGTGCCAGCAGACTCGAGGGAGATACGCAGTATTTT
CASRLEGDTQYF
>.|TRBV5-1|many|TRBJ2-7
TGCGCCAGCAGCTTGGAAGGGTCCCAGGACGAGCAGTACTTC
CASSLEGSQDEQYF
>TRBD1|TRBV7-9|many|TRBJ2-5
TGTGCCAGCAGCAAGGGGACAGCCCTCCAAGAGACCCAGTACTTC
CASSKGTALQETQYF
>.|TRBV4-3|many|TRBJ2-7
TGCGCCAGCAGCCCAACGCTCCAGGCTGGGGTCGAGCAGTACTTC
CASSPTLQAGVEQYF
>.|TRBV29-1|many|TRBJ2-1
TGCAGCGTTGAAGATGAGCGGAGCTCCTACAATGAGCAGTTCTTC
CSVEDERSSYNEQFF
>.|TRBV7-2|many|TRBJ1-1
TGTGCCAGCAGCTTAGAGCATCCTCAAGCTTTCTTT
CASSLEHPQAFF
>.|TRBV6-2/TRBV6-3|many|TRBJ2-7
TGTGCCAGCAGTTACACACAGGGCCACGAGCAGTACTTC
CASSYTQGHEQYF
>.|TRBV4-1|many|TRBJ1-4
TGCGCCAGCAGCCAAGACCCCGCAGATGTTTGGGAAAGTGAAAAACTGTTTTTT
CASSQDPADVWESEKLFF
>.|TRBV19|few|TRBJ2-1
TGTGCCAGTAGTATGTCCCCCAGGGGCCTCTACAATGAGCAGTTCTTC
CASSMSPRGLYNEQFF
>TRBD2|TRBV12-3/TRBV12-4|many|TRBJ2-5
TGTGCCAGCAGCCCCCCCTTCTCTAGCGGGAGTCAAGAGACCCAGTACTTC
CASSPPFSSGSQETQYF
>.|TRBV11-2|many|TRBJ2-1
TGTGCCAGCAGCCCAACGGGGCGGGAGCAGTTCTTC
CASSPTGREQFF
>.|TRBV7-9|many|TRBJ1-5
TGTGCCAGCAGCTTAGTCTCTGGGGTAAATCAGCCCCAGCATTTT
CASSLVSGVNQPQHF
>.|TRBV10-2|many|TRBJ2-7
TGCGCCAGCAGTGTTATCCCCTACGAGCAGTACTTC
CASSVIPYEQYF
>TRBD1|TRBV20-1|many|TRBJ2-1
TGCAGTGCATCGGACAGGGGCGATAGCTCCTACAATGAGCAGTTCTTC
CSASDRGDSSYNEQFF
>.|TRBV11-2|many|TRBJ2-1
TGTGCCAGCAGCTTAGGGAGTGGACAGACCAATGAGCAGTTCTTC
CASSLGSGQTNEQFF
>.|TRBV28|many|TRBJ2-5
TGTGCCAGCAGTCCTACAGACAGACAAGAGACCCAGTACTTC
CASSPTDRQETQYF
>.|TRBV7-6|many|TRBJ2-1
TGTGCCAGCAGCTTAGTTCAGAGGGACAATGAGCAGTTCTTC
CASSLVQRDNEQFF
>.|TRBV7-7|many|TRBJ2-5
TGTGCTAGCAGCTTAGCCGGACGGGAACAAGAGACCCAGTACTTC
CASSLAGREQETQYF